The 7 T cell receptor beta chains listed next were all sequenced from one sample in a study of T cells after yellow fever vaccination. TCRdb fed the 5' RACE reads into MiXCR, producing one record per CDR3 protein. The repertoire has about 150,000 distinct CDR3 sequences, 5.5% to 8% of them found once; the top ten carry under 3%. Sequencing used CD4+ T cells sorted from PBMCs, obtained on the day of the first yellow fever vaccination. These receptors all come from a man between 18 and 35 years old who received the YFV17D yellow fever vaccine.

This clonotype appeared many times. The chain combines TRBV7-3 with TRBJ2-3; D is possibly TRBD1 or TRBD2 (6 bases each). V lost 2 bases and J 3 bases, leaving 15 bases between the germline ends. This CDR3 is built from 16 residues. Germline assignment: CDR1 SGHTA and CDR2 FQGTGA. The CDR3 loop is CASSLQAGGPTDTQYF. In DNA, the CDR3 is TGTGCCAGCAGCTTACAGGCTGGGGGGCCGACAGATACGCAGTATTTT.

This clonotype was seen a few times. The chain recombines TRBV29-1 with TRBJ2-1; TRBD2 is a possible D gene (6 bases). Germline V gene data show CDR1 as SQVTM and CDR2 as ANQGSEA. Trimming stripped 6 bases from V and 0 bases from J, with 12 bases between. The CDR3 is 14 amino acids. The CDR3 is CSVKGGSSYNEQFF. Here the CDR3 DNA reads TGCAGCGTCAAAGGAGGGAGCTCCTACAATGAGCAGTTCTTC.

A few counts support this clonotype. The chain combines TRBV7-9 with TRBJ1-2; no firm D call. Between the trimmed V and J ends, which lost 4 bases and 2 bases, there was a span of 11 bases. There are 14 residues in the CDR3. CDR1 and CDR2 (germline): SEHNR, FQNEAQ (reference sequence). CDR3 coding DNA: TGTGCCAGCAGCTCCCAACAGCGAAACTATGGCTACACCTTC. It specifies CASSSQQRNYGYTF.

The V call is TRBV7-2, the J call TRBJ1-1; perhaps TRBD1 as D (5 bases). CDR1 and CDR2 (germline): SGHTA, FQGNSA. The V and J ends lost 5 bases and 7 bases respectively, with 17 bases between them. CDR3 length equals 14 residues. The CDR3 region has the DNA TGTGCCAGCAGCCGGGACCAGATGAGGCGTGAAGCTTTCTTT. Protein sequence: CASSRDQMRREAFF.

V and J are TRBV2 and TRBJ2-3; D remains unclear. The CDR3 is 16 residues long. Per the germline V gene, CDR1 is SNHLY and CDR2 is FYNNEI. V was cut by 1 base and J by 1 base, with 12 bases left in between. CDR3 nucleotide sequence: TGTGCCAGCAGTGAAGGGAACCGCCGGGGCACAGATACGCAGTATTTT. It codes for CASSEGNRRGTDTQYF.

This clonotype was seen ten or more times. V usage is TRBV6-4 and J usage is TRBJ2-2; a weak D match, TRBD2 (7 bases). V dropped 3 bases and J dropped 5 bases, with 16 bases sitting between them. The germline gives CDR1 MRHNA, CDR2 SNTAGT. The CDR3 extends over 16 amino acids. For the CDR3, the DNA is TGTGCCAGCAGTGATATGGGGGGGCCGAGGACCGGGGAGCTGTTTTTT. This encodes CASSDMGGPRTGELFF.

This clonotype was seen more than once but under ten times. This rearrangement joins TRBV29-1 to TRBJ2-3, with TRBD2 matching over 9 bases. J was trimmed by 0 bases and V by 3 bases; bases with no gene match: 16. There are 19 residues in the CDR3. Germline loops: CDR1 SQVTM, CDR2 ANQGSEA. The CDR3, as DNA: TGCAGCGTTGACCTCAAATGGGCAACTAGCGGGCCTAGCACAGATACGCAGTATTTT. This encodes CSVDLKWATSGPSTDTQYF.